This TCR beta chain was sequenced in a study of regulatory T cells in long-lasting Graves disease. General study points: Compared with new cases, persistent Graves' patients showed reduced TCR diversity.

This sample's time point: newly diagnosed GD, antithyroid drugs for less than 3 months. Scientists built the TCR library using RNA that was extracted from PBMCs. Investigators prepared the TCR beta libraries by applying iRepertoire HTBI primers and Arm-PCR of CDR3 regions. TCRdb analysed the multiplex PCR reads with MiXCR anew, one entry per CDR3 protein. The data show 370,000 or so distinct CDR3 sequences, about a sixth seen once. This clonotype was picked up many times. Antigen unknown. This sample also belongs to another study, concerning T cells in Graves' hyperthyroidism and ophthalmopathy. That paper adds: The study left out patients who had uncontrolled infection, other autoimmune disease, pregnancy or lactation. Diagnosing involved the use of clinical symptoms, serum thyroxine and TRAb, thyroid ultrasound and orbital computed tomography. RT-PCR in the first round (using the HTBI primer set) targeted the TCR CDR3.

The TCR comes from a woman aged 18 to 35 with Graves disease. The sequenced sample was peripheral blood mononuclear cells (PBMCs), obtained at new diagnosis, from a patient treated with antithyroid drugs.

CDR3 amino acids: CASSSSAQGHTGELFF. CDR3 in DNA: TGTGCCAGCAGTTCCTCAGCTCAGGGTCACACCGGGGAGCTGTTTTTT. This rearrangement joins TRBV28 to TRBJ2-2, with a possible D match to TRBD1 (5 bases). Germline V gene sequence: CDR1 MDHEN, CDR2 SYDVKM. There are 16 residues in the CDR3. Deletions cut 4 bases from V and 3 bases from J, with 15 bases between.